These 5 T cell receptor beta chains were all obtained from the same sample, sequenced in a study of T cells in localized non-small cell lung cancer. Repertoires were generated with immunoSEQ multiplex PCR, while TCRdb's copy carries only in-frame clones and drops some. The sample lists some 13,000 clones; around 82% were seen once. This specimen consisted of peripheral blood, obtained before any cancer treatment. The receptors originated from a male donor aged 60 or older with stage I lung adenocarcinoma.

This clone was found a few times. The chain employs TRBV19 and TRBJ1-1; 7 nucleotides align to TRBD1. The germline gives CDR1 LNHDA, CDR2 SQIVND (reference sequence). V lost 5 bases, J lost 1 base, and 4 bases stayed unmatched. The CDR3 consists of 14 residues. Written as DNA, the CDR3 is TGTGCCAGTAGTCCCCGGACAGGGAACACTGAAGCTTTCTTT. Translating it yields CASSPRTGNTEAFF.

The CDR3 nucleotides are TGTGCCAGCAGCGCCCCGGGACTAGCGGGAGGGAACACCGGGGAGCTGTTTTTT. This codes for CASSAPGLAGGNTGELFF. The gene calls are TRBV7-3 and TRBJ2-2; TRBD2 matches at 15 bases. CDR3 size: 18 residues. Germline CDR1 and CDR2: SGHTA and FQGTGA. V dropped 5 bases and J dropped 1; count of bases not matched to a gene: 5.

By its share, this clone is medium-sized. CDR3 nucleotides: TGTGCCAGCAGCTTAGGACAGGGCTATGGCTACACCTTC. It encodes CASSLGQGYGYTF. This chain connects TRBV7-2 to TRBJ1-2; 7 bases are a match to TRBD1. The ends lost 1 base at V and 4 bases at J; junction bases unmatched: 0. Germline assignment: CDR1 SGHTA and CDR2 FQGNSA. This CDR3 has 13 amino acids. Full variable domain (rest looked up from reference TRBV7-2 and TRBJ1-2): GAGVSQSPSNKVTEKGKDVELRCDPISGHTALYWYRQSLGQGLEFLIYFQGNSAPDKSGLPSDRFSAERTGGSVSTLTIQRTQQEDSAVYLCASSLGQGYGYTFGSGTRLTVV.

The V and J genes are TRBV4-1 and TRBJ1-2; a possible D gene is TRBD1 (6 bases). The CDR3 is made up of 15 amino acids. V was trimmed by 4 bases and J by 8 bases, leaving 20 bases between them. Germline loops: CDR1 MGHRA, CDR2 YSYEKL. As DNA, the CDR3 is TGCGCCAGCAGCCTAAACCTACAGGGCCGAGGGGGCTACACCTTC. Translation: CASSLNLQGRGGYTF.

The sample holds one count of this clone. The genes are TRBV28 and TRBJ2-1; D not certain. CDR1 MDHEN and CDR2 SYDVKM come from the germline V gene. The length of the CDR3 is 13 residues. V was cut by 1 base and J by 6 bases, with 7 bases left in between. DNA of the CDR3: TGTGCCAGCAGTTTATCAAATAGCAATGAGCAGTTCTTC. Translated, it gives CASSLSNSNEQFF.